This T cell receptor (beta chain) comes out of a study of cytotoxic CD8 clonotypes in ibrutinib-treated CLL. The data were produced by immunoSEQ multiplex PCR, yet TCRdb's version contains in-frame clones alone and is incomplete. The sample has 150,000 to 200,000 clones, about 88% seen once. Germline CDR1 SGHTS, CDR2 YDEGEE. The CDR3 has 14 amino acids. V shed 5 bases, J shed 6 bases, and the junction held 8 bases outside the gene matches. Cryopreserved PBMCs were the source of around 1.8 micrograms of genomic DNA, which went to TCR beta libraries. The chain is built from TRBV5-8 and TRBJ2-1; 7 bases agree with TRBD2. The source is a human donor with chronic lymphocytic leukemia. Sequences were derived from PBMCs, sampled at disease progression, from a patient treated with ibrutinib. The DNA of the CDR3 is TGTGCCAGCAGACCAACCGGGACTACCAATGAGCAGTTCTTC. Translating it yields CASRPTGTTNEQFF.